The rows below give T cell receptor beta chains drawn from one sample of a study of T-cell memory formation after mild COVID-19. In TCRdb, the 5' RACE reads were re-called with MiXCR into one record per CDR3 protein. Of around 30,000 distinct CDR3 sequences listed, less than 15% are singletons. The specimen was PBMCs or a T cell subset sorted from them (not recorded which). Every receptor here comes from an adult woman who had mild COVID-19 (a few samples of this study predate the infection). Cell type and time point are not known. The CDR3 runs from the conserved cysteine through the conserved F or W. A D gene is named only where the DNA matches it firmly. Expanded clones get a size class; other rows say once, few or many, or leave the size out.

d_call j_call clone_size v_call cdr3_length cdr3_nt cdr3_aa
- TRBJ2-7 many TRBV9 13 TGTGCCAGCAGCGCCGGAGCAGGGGTCGAGCAGTACTTC CASSAGAGVEQYF
TRBD1 TRBJ1-3 many TRBV7-8 16 TGTGCCAGCAGCTTCGGACAGGCAGACTCTGGAAACACCATATATTTT CASSFGQADSGNTIYF
TRBD1 TRBJ1-1 many TRBV6-5 13 TGTGCCAGCAGCTTCGACAGGGATACTGAAGCTTTCTTT CASSFDRDTEAFF
TRBD1 TRBJ1-1 many TRBV7-9 14 TGTGCCAGCAGCACACAGGGACAGGGGGCTGAAGCTTTCTTT CASSTQGQGAEAFF
- TRBJ2-1 many TRBV12-5 15 TGTGCTAGTGGTTTGGTACCGGGGCCGCCCCATGAGCAGTTCTTC CASGLVPGPPHEQFF
- TRBJ2-5 - TRBV19 13 TGTGCCAGTAGTATCAAGCGTGGAGAGACCCAGTACTTC CASSIKRGETQYF
- TRBJ1-5 many TRBV20-1 15 TGCAGTGCCAACCCGGGTGGTGTGTTGTTTCAGCCCCAGCATTTT CSANPGGVLFQPQHF
- TRBJ1-5 many TRBV20-1 14 TGCAGTGCTAGTCCCTCAGGGGACTATCAGCCCCAGCATTTT CSASPSGDYQPQHF
- TRBJ2-5 many TRBV5-1 14 TGCGCCAGCAGCTTGGGACCTACGCAAGAGACCCAGTACTTC CASSLGPTQETQYF
- TRBJ2-5 many TRBV7-3 10 TGTGCCAGCAGCTCAGAGACCCAGTACTTC CASSSETQYF
- TRBJ2-3 many TRBV10-3 16 TGTGCCATCAGTGAGTCCCTGCAGGGCCACACAGATACGCAGTATTTT CAISESLQGHTDTQYF
- TRBJ2-3 many TRBV20-1 14 TGCAGTGCTGAGGACTACCGAGGGGAAGATACGCAGTATTTT CSAEDYRGEDTQYF
- TRBJ2-3 - TRBV27 12 TGTGCCGGAGGGGGGGGCCCAGATACGCAGTATTTT CAGGGGPDTQYF
- TRBJ1-2 many TRBV5-1 13 TGCGCCAGCAGCTTGGGCAGTAGCTATGGCTACACCTTC CASSLGSSYGYTF
- TRBJ2-7 many TRBV6-6 15 TGTGCCAGCAGTTACCCCCAGGGGAGCTCCTACGAGCAGTACTTC CASSYPQGSSYEQYF
- TRBJ2-5 many TRBV7-2 13 TGTGCCAGCAGCTTGGGACTCCAAGAGACCCAGTACTTC CASSLGLQETQYF
- TRBJ1-2 medium-sized TRBV20-1 17 TGCAGTGCTAGAGATCCCTGGGGAACCCCCGGTGACTATGGCTACACCTTC CSARDPWGTPGDYGYTF
- TRBJ2-1 many TRBV5-1 19 TGCGCCAGCAGCCCTAGACCAACCGTTTATAGCTTATCCTACAATGAGCAGTTCTTC CASSPRPTVYSLSYNEQFF
- TRBJ1-1 many TRBV5-1 15 TGCGCCAGCAGCTCAGGACAGCGTGTGAACACTGAAGCTTTCTTT CASSSGQRVNTEAFF
- TRBJ2-3 many TRBV7-2 14 TGTGCCAGCAGCTTAGGCAGGATCACAGATACGCAGTATTTT CASSLGRITDTQYF
TRBD1 TRBJ1-4 many TRBV28 15 TGTGCCAGCAGGGGGACAGCGGCAACTAATGAAAAACTGTTTTTT CASRGTAATNEKLFF
TRBD2 TRBJ2-1 many TRBV7-2 14 TGTGCCAGCAGCCGTAGCGGGTTCCAGGATGAGCAGTTCTTC CASSRSGFQDEQFF
- TRBJ2-1 many TRBV6-2/TRBV6-3 15 TGTGCCAGCAGTAAGGGGGGGGGGCAGACCGGTGAGCAGTTCTTC CASSKGGGQTGEQFF
- TRBJ2-7 medium-sized TRBV5-1 13 TGCGCCAGCAGCTCTACAGTCTCCTACGAGCAGTACTTC CASSSTVSYEQYF
- TRBJ2-5 many TRBV5-4 17 TGTGCCAGCAGCCGATGGGGGTGGCGGGACGCGCAAGAGACCCAGTACTTC CASSRWGWRDAQETQYF
- TRBJ1-5 many TRBV6-4 16 TGTGCCAGCAGTGACCCCCGTCTTATGAGCAATCAGCCCCAGCATTTT CASSDPRLMSNQPQHF
TRBD2 TRBJ2-5 many TRBV12-3/TRBV12-4 13 TGTGCCAGCAGTCTAGCGGGAGGTTCTACCCAGTACTTC CASSLAGGSTQYF
- TRBJ2-3 many TRBV12-3/TRBV12-4 14 TGTGCCAGCAGCCCCCACGGGGGTGCAGATACGCAGTATTTT CASSPHGGADTQYF
TRBD2 TRBJ2-7 many TRBV20-1 13 TGCAGTGCTCTAGCGGGGGGAACCTACGAGCAGTACTTC CSALAGGTYEQYF
- TRBJ1-1 many TRBV25-1 14 TGTGCCAGCAGTCGATTTGGGGAAAACACTGAAGCTTTCTTT CASSRFGENTEAFF
- TRBJ1-2 many TRBV12-3/TRBV12-4 15 TGTGCCAGCAGTTTGAGGCAGTATACTAACTATGGCTACACCTTC CASSLRQYTNYGYTF
- TRBJ1-1 many TRBV6-6 12 TGTGCCATTGGACAGCGGAGGACTGAAGCTTTCTTT CAIGQRRTEAFF
- TRBJ1-1 many TRBV6-2/TRBV6-3 18 TGTGCCAGCAGCCATGGTGGCTCTTATATCAGGGGCGGCACTGAAGCTTTCTTT CASSHGGSYIRGGTEAFF
- TRBJ1-3 many TRBV28 16 TGTGCCAGCAGGACCTCGGGAGGGGCATCAGGAAACACCATATATTTT CASRTSGGASGNTIYF
TRBD2 TRBJ2-1 many TRBV12-3/TRBV12-4 14 TGTGCCAGCAGCCCCAGCGGGGGATTCAGGGAGCAGTTCTTC CASSPSGGFREQFF
TRBD1 TRBJ1-5 many TRBV6-6 17 TGTGCCAGCGCTCCGGGACAGGGCCCCCTGAGCAATCAGCCCCAGCATTTT CASAPGQGPLSNQPQHF
- TRBJ2-5 many TRBV5-1 15 TGCGCCAGCAGCTTGGACGCAGGGGGGTATGAGACCCAGTACTTC CASSLDAGGYETQYF
- TRBJ1-6 many TRBV28 12 TGTGCCAGCAGTCAAACAGACTCACCCCTCCACTTT CASSQTDSPLHF
- TRBJ1-2 many TRBV5-4 14 TGTGCCAGCAGCTTGTCTCAGGGTAACTATGGCTACACCTTC CASSLSQGNYGYTF
TRBD2 TRBJ2-1 many TRBV5-1 20 TGCGCCAGCAGCGTCCCGACCGGGACTAGCGGGTCCTCCTCCTACAATGAGCAGTTCTTC CASSVPTGTSGSSSYNEQFF
- TRBJ2-3 many TRBV7-9 11 TGTGCCAGCACCGGCCAGGATACGCAGTATTTT CASTGQDTQYF
- TRBJ2-1 many TRBV7-6 15 TGTGCCAGCAGCTCTAGCACTAGCTCCTACAATGAGCAGTTCTTC CASSSSTSSYNEQFF
- TRBJ2-1 many TRBV6-1 15 TGTGCCAGCAGTGAAATCGTAGAAGGCGGGAATGAGCAGTTCTTC CASSEIVEGGNEQFF
- TRBJ1-1 many TRBV10-3 14 TGTGCCATCAGTGCCTCTACAGGGAACACTGAAGCTTTCTTT CAISASTGNTEAFF
- TRBJ2-2 many TRBV19 13 TGTGCCAGTAGTTTGGGTGAGGGCGGGGAGCTGTTTTTT CASSLGEGGELFF
TRBD2 TRBJ2-5 - TRBV24-1 15 TGTGCCACCAGTGAGAGCGGGAGGGATGAGGAGACCCAGTACTTC CATSESGRDEETQYF
- TRBJ2-1 many TRBV11-3 15 TGTGCCAGCAGCTTTGGAGGGGTGATCTGGAATGAGCAGTTCTTC CASSFGGVIWNEQFF